Included here is one TCR beta chain sequence, with context. The CDR3 runs 14 residues. Germline values: CDR1 MNHEY, CDR2 SVGAGI. Between the trimmed V and J ends, which lost 2 bases and 0 bases, there was a span of 7 bases. This specimen comes from a study of blood T cell repertoires in COVID-19. Study-level information: Sites in the United States, Italy and Spain provided acute and convalescent COVID-19 samples. PBMCs, B-cell-depleted T cells, or T cells were the source of the cDNA or gDNA that made up the material.

Only in-frame clones appear in the TCRdb table, and some are missing; sequencing was by immunoSEQ multiplex PCR. The sample lists 250,000 to 350,000 clones, less than 85% occurring once. This receptor was identified in a human donor with COVID-19, enrolled during active disease. The donor label of this sample is uncertain. V is TRBV6-5 and J is TRBJ1-1; no definite D call. Material for sequencing was peripheral blood. Here the CDR3 reads CASSYKQMNTEAFF. Written as DNA, the CDR3 is TGTGCCAGCAGTTACAAACAGATGAACACTGAAGCTTTCTTT.